This TCR beta chain was sequenced for a study of human T cells and chemical hapten exposure. Individual cDNA molecules each carried unique molecular identifiers attached by the library. Using its own MiXCR run on the RACE reads, TCRdb lists one record per CDR3 protein. Among around 300,000 distinct CDR3 sequences listed, roughly 6.9% were seen once. Germline lookup yields CDR1 SGHTA and CDR2 FQGNSA. CDR3 size: 14 residues. V was trimmed by 3 bases and J by 4 bases, leaving 7 bases between them. There are a few counts of this clonotype. Time point given: patch test 1, 2 weeks after DPC sensitization. The treatment: therapeutic diphenylcyclopropenone sensitization with weekly scalp DPC.

The sequencing used whole blood, collected in connection with sensitization to the hapten diphenylcyclopropenone (DPC). The origin of this receptor is a woman under 30 with alopecia areata. Some clones in this sample may be carry-over from other donors' samples. This chain joins TRBV7-2 and TRBJ2-6, with D unresolved. The CDR3 spells CASSFSAGANVLTF. Here the CDR3 DNA reads TGTGCCAGCAGCTTCAGCGCCGGGGCCAACGTCCTGACTTTC.